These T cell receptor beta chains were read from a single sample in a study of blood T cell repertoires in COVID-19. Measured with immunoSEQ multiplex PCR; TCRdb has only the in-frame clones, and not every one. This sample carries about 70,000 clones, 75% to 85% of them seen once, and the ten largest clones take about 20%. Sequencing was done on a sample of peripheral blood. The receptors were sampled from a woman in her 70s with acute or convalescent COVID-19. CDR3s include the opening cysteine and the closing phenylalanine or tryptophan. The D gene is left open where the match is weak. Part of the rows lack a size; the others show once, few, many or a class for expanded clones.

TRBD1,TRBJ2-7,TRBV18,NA,TGTGCCAGCTCACCAGGGCAGGACAGGGCATCGTACGAGCAGTACTTC,CASSPGQDRASYEQYF
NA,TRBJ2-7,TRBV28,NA,TGTGCCAGCATCCCTACCCTCGGCTACGAGCAGTACTTC,CASIPTLGYEQYF
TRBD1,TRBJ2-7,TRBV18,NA,TGTGCCAGCTCAGGACAGGGGGCATCCTACGAGCAGTACTTC,CASSGQGASYEQYF
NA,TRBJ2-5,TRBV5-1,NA,TGCGCCAGCAGCCCCCCGGGGAGTCAAGAGACCCAGTACTTC,CASSPPGSQETQYF
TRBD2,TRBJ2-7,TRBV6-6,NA,TGTGCCAGCCGTGGGGGGGTTAGCTCCTACGAGCAGTACTTC,CASRGGVSSYEQYF
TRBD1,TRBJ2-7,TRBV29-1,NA,TGCAGCGTTGGGACAGGTCCCTACGAGCAGTACTTC,CSVGTGPYEQYF
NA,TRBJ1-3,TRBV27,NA,TGTGCCAGCAGCGTTACAGGTTCCTCTGGAAACACCATATATTTT,CASSVTGSSGNTIYF
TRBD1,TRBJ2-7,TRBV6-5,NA,TGTGCCAGCAGACCCGGGACAGGGTCTGTCGAGCAGTACTTC,CASRPGTGSVEQYF
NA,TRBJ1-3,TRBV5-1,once,TGCGCCAGCAGCTTGGACGGCTCTGGAAACACCATATATTTT,CASSLDGSGNTIYF
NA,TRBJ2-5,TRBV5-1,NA,TGCGCCAGCAGCTTGGCCGGGCAGGGTCGAGAGACCCAGTACTTC,CASSLAGQGRETQYF
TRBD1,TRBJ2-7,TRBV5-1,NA,TGCGCCAGCAGCACGGGACAGGGGAGTTATGAGCAGTACTTC,CASSTGQGSYEQYF
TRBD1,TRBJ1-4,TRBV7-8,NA,TGTGCCAGCAGCCGAAACAGGGGGCTTACTAATGAAAAACTGTTTTTT,CASSRNRGLTNEKLFF
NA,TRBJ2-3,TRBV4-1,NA,TGCGCCAGCAGCCAAGTAATGAGCACAGATACGCAGTATTTT,CASSQVMSTDTQYF
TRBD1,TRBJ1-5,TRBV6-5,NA,TGTGCCAGCACCTGGGACAGGTTTAGCAATCAGCCCCAGCATTTT,CASTWDRFSNQPQHF
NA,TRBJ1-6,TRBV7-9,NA,TGTGCCAGCAGCTTAGGGCAGGTTAATTCACCCCTCCACTTT,CASSLGQVNSPLHF
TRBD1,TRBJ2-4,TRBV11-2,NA,TGTGCCAGCAGCAAACGGACAGGAGTAGCCAAAAACATTCAGTACTTC,CASSKRTGVAKNIQYF
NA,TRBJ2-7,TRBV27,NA,TGTGCCAGCAGTTTATATCCGGGTCTTTACGAGCAGTACTTC,CASSLYPGLYEQYF
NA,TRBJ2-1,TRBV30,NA,TGTGCCTGGAGTGTACGTAGAGACTTCTCGGGTGAGCAGTTCTTC,CAWSVRRDFSGEQFF
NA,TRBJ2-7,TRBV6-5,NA,TGTGCCAGCAGTTGGGGGCCCACCTACGAGCAGTACTTC,CASSWGPTYEQYF
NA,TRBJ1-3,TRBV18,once,TGTGCCAGCTCACCCCCCGCGGACACCATATATTTT,CASSPPADTIYF
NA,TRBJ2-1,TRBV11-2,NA,TGTGCCAGCAGTCCACAGCTCCATGAGCAGTTCTTC,CASSPQLHEQFF
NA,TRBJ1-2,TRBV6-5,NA,TGTGCCAGCAGTTACTCCCGGGACTCAGTCTATGGCTACACCTTC,CASSYSRDSVYGYTF
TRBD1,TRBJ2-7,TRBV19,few,TGTGCCAGTAGCGATGGACAGGCGAGGGGCGAGCAGTACTTC,CASSDGQARGEQYF
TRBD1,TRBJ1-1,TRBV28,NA,TGTGCCAGCAGTTTAGGGACAGGGCCGGTCGACACTGAAGCTTTCTTT,CASSLGTGPVDTEAFF
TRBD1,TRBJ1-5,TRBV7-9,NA,TGTGCCAGCAGCTTAGTAGGGACAGGGAGCAATCAGCCCCAGCATTTT,CASSLVGTGSNQPQHF
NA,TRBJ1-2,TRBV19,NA,TGTGCCAGTAGTATAGCAGGGGCATACTATGGCTACACCTTC,CASSIAGAYYGYTF